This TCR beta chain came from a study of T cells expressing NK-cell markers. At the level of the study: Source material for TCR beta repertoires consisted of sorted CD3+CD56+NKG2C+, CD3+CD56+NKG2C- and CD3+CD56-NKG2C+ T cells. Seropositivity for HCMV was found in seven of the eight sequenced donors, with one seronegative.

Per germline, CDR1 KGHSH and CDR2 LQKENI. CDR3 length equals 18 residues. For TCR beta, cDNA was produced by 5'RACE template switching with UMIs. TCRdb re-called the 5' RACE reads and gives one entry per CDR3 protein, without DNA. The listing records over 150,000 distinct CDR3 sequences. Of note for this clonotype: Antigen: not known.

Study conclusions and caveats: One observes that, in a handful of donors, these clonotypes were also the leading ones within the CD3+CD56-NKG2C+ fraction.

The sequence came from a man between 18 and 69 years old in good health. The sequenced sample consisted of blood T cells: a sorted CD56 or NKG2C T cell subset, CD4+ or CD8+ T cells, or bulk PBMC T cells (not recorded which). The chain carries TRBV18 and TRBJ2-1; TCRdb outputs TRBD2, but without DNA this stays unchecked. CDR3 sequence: CASSLRTSGGATYNEQFF.